This record concerns one T cell receptor (beta chain) sequence. The sample belongs to a study of blood T cell repertoires in COVID-19. The overall study: The samples span acute and convalescent COVID-19 from the United States, Italy and Spain.

This CDR3 has 13 residues. The germline gives CDR1 SEHNR, CDR2 FQNEAQ (reference sequence). V was trimmed by 7 bases and J by 2 bases, leaving 11 bases between them. Source study methods: Amplification of reference gene primers was used by the study to estimate nucleated cell counts. Some clones are missing from TCRdb's copy, which holds only in-frame ones; the method was immunoSEQ multiplex PCR. V and J calls and clone size follow that table, whereas D and trimming were derived from the DNA. The table has roughly 300,000 clones, 70% to 90% seen once. This chain joins TRBV7-9 and TRBJ1-2, with D hard to call. The clonotype was recovered from a woman aged 18-35 years who had recovered from COVID-19. Specimen: PBMCs or T cells enriched from blood (not recorded which). The CDR3 sequence: CASTQTGNYGYTF. As DNA, the CDR3 is TGTGCCAGCACCCAGACGGGGAACTATGGCTACACCTTC.